The clone carrying this TCR beta chain was recorded many times. Its antigen remains unidentified. This CDR3 comprises 13 residues. Trimming took off 6 bases at V and 9 bases at J, with 15 bases between the two ends. The germline V gene encodes CDR1 SEHNR and CDR2 FQNEAQ (reference sequence). This record belongs to a study of CD8 T cells in ankylosing spondylitis. Findings and limits, study-wide: Significant enrichment of disease-linked clones was reported in matched ankylosing spondylitis synovial fluid. Within peripheral blood, clones linked to disease were CD8+ and relatively rare.

In TCRdb, the 5' RACE reads were re-called with MiXCR into one record per CDR3 protein. Here the sample spans 200,000 or so distinct CDR3 sequences, around a sixth being singletons. The chain uses TRBV7-9 and TRBJ2-1; TRBD1 might be the D (5 bases). The receptor was derived from a male donor under 30 with ankylosing spondylitis or in good health (not recorded which). The specimen sequenced was blood, either unsorted or a sorted T cell fraction (not recorded which). CDR3 residues: CASRSALRGEQFF. The CDR3, as DNA: TGTGCCAGCAGATCCGCGCTTAGGGGTGAGCAGTTCTTC. Full variable domain (rest looked up from reference TRBV7-9 and TRBJ2-1): DTGVSQNPRHKITKRGQNVTFRCDPISEHNRLYWYRQTLGQGPEFLTYFQNEAQLEKSRLLSDRFSAERPKGSFSTLEIQRTEQGDSAMYLCASRSALRGEQFFGPGTRLTVL.